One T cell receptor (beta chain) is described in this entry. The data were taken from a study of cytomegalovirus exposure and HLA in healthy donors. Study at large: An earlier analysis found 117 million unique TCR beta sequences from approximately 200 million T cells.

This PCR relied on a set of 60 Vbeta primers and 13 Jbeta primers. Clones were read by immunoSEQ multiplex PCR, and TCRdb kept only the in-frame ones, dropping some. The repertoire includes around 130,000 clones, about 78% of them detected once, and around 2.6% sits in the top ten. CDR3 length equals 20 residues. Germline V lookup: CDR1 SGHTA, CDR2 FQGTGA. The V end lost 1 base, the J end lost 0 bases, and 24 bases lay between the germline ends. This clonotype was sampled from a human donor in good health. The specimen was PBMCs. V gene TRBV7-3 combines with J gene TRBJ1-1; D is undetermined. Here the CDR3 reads CASSLSLRFGSAGMNTEAFF. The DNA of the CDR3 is TGTGCCAGCAGCTTAAGTCTTCGGTTTGGGTCGGCCGGGATGAACACTGAAGCTTTCTTT.